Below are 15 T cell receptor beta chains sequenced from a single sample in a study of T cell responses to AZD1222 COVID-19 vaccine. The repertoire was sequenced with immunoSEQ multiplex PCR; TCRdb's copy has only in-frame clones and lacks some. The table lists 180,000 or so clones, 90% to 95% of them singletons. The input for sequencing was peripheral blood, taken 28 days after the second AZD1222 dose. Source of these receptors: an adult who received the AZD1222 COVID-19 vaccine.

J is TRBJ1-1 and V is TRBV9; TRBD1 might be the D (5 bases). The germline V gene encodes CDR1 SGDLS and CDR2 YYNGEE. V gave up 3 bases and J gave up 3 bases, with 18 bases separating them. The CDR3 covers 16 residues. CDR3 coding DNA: TGTGCCAGCAGCGAAGGGGACCCAAGGAGTTACACTGAAGCTTTCTTT. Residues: CASSEGDPRSYTEAFF.

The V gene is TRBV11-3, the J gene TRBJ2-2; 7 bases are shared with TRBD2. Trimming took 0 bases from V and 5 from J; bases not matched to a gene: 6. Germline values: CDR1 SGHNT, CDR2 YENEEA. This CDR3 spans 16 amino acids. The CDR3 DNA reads TGTGCCAGCAGCTTAGAGCGGGGGAGGTGGACCGGGGAGCTGTTTTTT. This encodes CASSLERGRWTGELFF.

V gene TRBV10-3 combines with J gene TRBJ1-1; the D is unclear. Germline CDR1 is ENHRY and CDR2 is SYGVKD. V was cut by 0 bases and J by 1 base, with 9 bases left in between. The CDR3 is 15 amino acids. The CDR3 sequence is CAISESSLQNTEAFF. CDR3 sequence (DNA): TGTGCCATCAGTGAGTCAAGTCTTCAGAACACTGAAGCTTTCTTT.

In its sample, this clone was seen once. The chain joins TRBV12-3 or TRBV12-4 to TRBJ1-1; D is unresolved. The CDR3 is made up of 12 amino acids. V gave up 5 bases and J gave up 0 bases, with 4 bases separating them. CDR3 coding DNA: TGTGCCAGCAGTCCGATGAACACTGAAGCTTTCTTT. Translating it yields CASSPMNTEAFF.

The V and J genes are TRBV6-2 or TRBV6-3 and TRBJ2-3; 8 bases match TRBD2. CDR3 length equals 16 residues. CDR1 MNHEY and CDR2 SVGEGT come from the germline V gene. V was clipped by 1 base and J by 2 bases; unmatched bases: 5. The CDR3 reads CASSYWASGFTDTQYF. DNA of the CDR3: TGTGCCAGCAGTTACTGGGCTAGCGGGTTCACAGATACGCAGTATTTT.

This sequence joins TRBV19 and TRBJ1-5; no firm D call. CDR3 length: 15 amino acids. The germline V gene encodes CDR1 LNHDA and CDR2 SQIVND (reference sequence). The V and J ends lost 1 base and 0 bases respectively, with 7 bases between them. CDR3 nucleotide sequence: TGTGCCAGTAGTATAGCACCGTATAGCAATCAGCCCCAGCATTTT. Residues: CASSIAPYSNQPQHF.

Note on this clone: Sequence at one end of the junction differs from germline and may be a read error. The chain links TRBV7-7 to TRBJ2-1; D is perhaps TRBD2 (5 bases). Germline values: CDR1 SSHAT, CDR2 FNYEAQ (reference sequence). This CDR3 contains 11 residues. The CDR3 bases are TGTGCTAGCAGCTCCGGGGATGAGCAGTTCTTC. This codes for CASSSGDEQFF.

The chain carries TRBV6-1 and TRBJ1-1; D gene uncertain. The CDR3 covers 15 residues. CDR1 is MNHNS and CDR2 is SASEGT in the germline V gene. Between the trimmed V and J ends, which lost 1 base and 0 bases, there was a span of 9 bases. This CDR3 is CASSEGRPLNTEAFF. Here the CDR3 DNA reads TGTGCCAGCAGTGAAGGGAGGCCGTTGAACACTGAAGCTTTCTTT.

CDR3 residues: CASSFFSNQPQHF. Written as DNA, the CDR3 is TGTGCCAGCAGTTTCTTTAGCAATCAGCCCCAGCATTTT. V and J are TRBV28 and TRBJ1-5, with D hard to call. The CDR3 has 13 amino acids. CDR1 and CDR2 from the germline V gene are MDHEN and SYDVKM. The V gene lost 3 bases and the J gene lost 0 bases, with 3 bases spanning the gap.

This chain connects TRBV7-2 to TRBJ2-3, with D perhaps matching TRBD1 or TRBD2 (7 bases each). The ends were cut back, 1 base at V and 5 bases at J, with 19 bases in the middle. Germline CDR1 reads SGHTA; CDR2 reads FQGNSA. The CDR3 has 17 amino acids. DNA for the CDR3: TGTGCCAGCAGCTTAGGCCCCGGGGCAGGGGGGGTAGATACGCAGTATTTT. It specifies CASSLGPGAGGVDTQYF.

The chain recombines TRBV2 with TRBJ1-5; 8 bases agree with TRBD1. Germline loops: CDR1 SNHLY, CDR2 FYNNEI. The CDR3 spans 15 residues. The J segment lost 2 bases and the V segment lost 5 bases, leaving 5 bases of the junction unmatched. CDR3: CASSSDRGGNQPQHF. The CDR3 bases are TGTGCCAGCAGTTCCGACAGGGGTGGCAATCAGCCCCAGCATTTT.

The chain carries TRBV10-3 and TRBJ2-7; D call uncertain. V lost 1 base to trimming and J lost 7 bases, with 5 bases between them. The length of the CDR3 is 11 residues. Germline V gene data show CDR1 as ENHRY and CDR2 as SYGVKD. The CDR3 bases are TGTGCCATCAGTGAGTACGGTGAGCAGTACTTC. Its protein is CAISEYGEQYF.

The DNA for the CDR3 is TGTGCCAGCAGCGTAGAAGGTAGCAGAGGATACAATGAGCAGTTCTTC. Protein product: CASSVEGSRGYNEQFF. The rearrangement uses TRBV9 and TRBJ2-1; D remains unclear. The CDR3 sequence is 16 residues long. From germline, CDR1 is SGDLS and CDR2 YYNGEE. The V end was cut by 0 bases, the J end by 4 bases, with 14 bases between.

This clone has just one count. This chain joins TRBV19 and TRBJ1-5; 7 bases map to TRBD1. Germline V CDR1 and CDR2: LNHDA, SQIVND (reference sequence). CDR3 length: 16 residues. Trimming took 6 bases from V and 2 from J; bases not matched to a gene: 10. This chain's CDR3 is CASSSTGRLGNQPQHF. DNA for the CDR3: TGTGCCAGTAGCTCGACAGGGAGGTTGGGCAATCAGCCCCAGCATTTT. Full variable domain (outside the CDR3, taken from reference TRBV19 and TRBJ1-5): DGGITQSPKYLFRKEGQNVTLSCEQNLNHDAMYWYRQDPGQGLRLIYYSQIVNDFQKGDIAEGYSVSREKKESFPLTVTSAQKNPTAFYLCASSSTGRLGNQPQHFGDGTRLSIL.

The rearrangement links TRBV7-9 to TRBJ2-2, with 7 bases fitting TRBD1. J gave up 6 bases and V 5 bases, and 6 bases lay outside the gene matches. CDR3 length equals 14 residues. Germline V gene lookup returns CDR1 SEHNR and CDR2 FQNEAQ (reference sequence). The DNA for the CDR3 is TGTGCCAGCAGCCCCCAGGGGGAACCCGGGGAGCTGTTTTTT. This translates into CASSPQGEPGELFF. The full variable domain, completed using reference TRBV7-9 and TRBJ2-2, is DTGVSQNPRHKITKRGQNVTFRCDPISEHNRLYWYRQTLGQGPEFLTYFQNEAQLEKSRLLSDRFSAERPKGSFSTLEIQRTEQGDSAMYLCASSPQGEPGELFFGEGSRLTVL.